A selection of T cell receptor beta chains follows, all from one sample in a study of cytomegalovirus exposure and HLA in healthy donors. Measured with immunoSEQ multiplex PCR; TCRdb has only the in-frame clones, and not every one. The sample has 150,000 to 200,000 clones, around 86% seen once. The sample comprised PBMCs. The receptors come from a woman under 30 in good health and CMV-seronegative. Both conserved end residues are part of each CDR3. The D gene is left open where the match is weak. The size of a clone is reported for some rows only, either as once, few or many, or as a class for expanded clones.

clone size	V gene	J gene	D gene	CDR3 DNA	CDR3 protein
few	TRBV7-6	TRBJ1-4	-	TGTGCCAGCAGCTCAGGGGTCGCGACTAATGAAAAACTGTTTTTT	CASSSGVATNEKLFF
once	TRBV27	TRBJ2-1	TRBD2	TGTGCCAGCTCCTCTAGCGGGGAATACAATGAGCAGTTCTTC	CASSSSGEYNEQFF
-	TRBV28	TRBJ2-1	-	TGTGCCAGCAGTTTTGGGGGCCTCACTTACAATGAGCAGTTCTTC	CASSFGGLTYNEQFF
-	TRBV27	TRBJ2-4	-	TGTGCCAGCAGTTTTATGAGGGAGGCCTCGGCCAAAAACATTCAGTACTTC	CASSFMREASAKNIQYF
-	TRBV30	TRBJ1-5	-	TGTGCCTGGAGTGGGGCAAGCAATCAGCCCCAGCATTTT	CAWSGASNQPQHF
-	TRBV30	TRBJ2-3	TRBD2	TGTGCCTGGAGTGTATTTGGTCTAGCGGGAGAGGCTTGGACAGATACGCAGTATTTT	CAWSVFGLAGEAWTDTQYF
-	TRBV14	TRBJ2-2	TRBD1	TGTGCCAGCACCCCCGGGACAGGGGCTCCCGGGGAGCTGTTTTTT	CASTPGTGAPGELFF
-	TRBV12-5	TRBJ2-1	-	TGTGCTAGTGGCTTGACAGGTGGATGGGGGCAGTTCTTC	CASGLTGGWGQFF
-	TRBV9	TRBJ2-1	TRBD2	TGTGCCAGCAGCGACCCAACGCCCGGGACTAGCGGGACTAGCTCCTACAATGAGCAGTTCTTC	CASSDPTPGTSGTSSYNEQFF
-	TRBV6-6	TRBJ1-2	-	TGTGCCAGCAGCTCACAAACTAACTATGGCTACACCTTC	CASSSQTNYGYTF
-	TRBV5-4	TRBJ1-4	-	TGTGCCAGCAGCTCTGCCGGGGGTGAAAAACTGTTTTTT	CASSSAGGEKLFF
-	TRBV6-5	TRBJ2-5	-	TGTGCCAGCAGTCGGACTTCGTTAGAGACCCAGTACTTC	CASSRTSLETQYF
-	TRBV28	TRBJ1-1	-	TGTGCCAGCTGGGGCAGGGTGAACACTGAAGCTTTCTTT	CASWGRVNTEAFF
-	TRBV5-4	TRBJ1-6	TRBD1	TGTGCCAGCAGCCCCTCAGGGGGCGAAAATTCACCCCTCCACTTT	CASSPSGGENSPLHF
-	TRBV4-1	TRBJ1-2	-	TGCGCCAGCAGCCAAGAGGGAGCGGCAGCCTATGGCTACACCTTC	CASSQEGAAAYGYTF
-	TRBV27	TRBJ1-5	-	TGTGCCAGCAGTTTCTCGGGGAGCAATCAGCCCCAGCATTTT	CASSFSGSNQPQHF
-	TRBV30	TRBJ2-1	-	TGTGCCTGGAACGCGCAGGGCTCCTACAATGAGCAGTTCTTC	CAWNAQGSYNEQFF
-	TRBV6-1	TRBJ1-1	-	TGTGCCAGGGCGGGGGGTAAGGTCCCTGAAGCTTTCTTT	CARAGGKVPEAFF
-	TRBV30	TRBJ1-5	TRBD1	TGTGCCTGGAGCCGACAGGGGAGTGAGCCCCAGCATTTT	CAWSRQGSEPQHF
-	TRBV6-1	TRBJ2-1	TRBD1	TGTGCCAGCAGGACAGGGGTGGATGTGCAGTTCTTC	CASRTGVDVQFF
-	TRBV7-3	TRBJ1-2	TRBD1	TGTGCCAGCTTTGAGGTAACAGGGGTCTACGTTAACTATGGCTACACCTTC	CASFEVTGVYVNYGYTF
-	TRBV5-1	TRBJ1-1	TRBD1	TGCGCCAGCAGCTTCGGACAGGGGCGCCGAGGGCCTGAAGCTTTCTTT	CASSFGQGRRGPEAFF
few	TRBV7-9	TRBJ1-4	-	TGTTCCAGCAGCATCGGACGGGGGTCCATGGATGAAAAACTGTTTTTT	CSSSIGRGSMDEKLFF
-	TRBV19	TRBJ1-5	-	TGTGCCAGTAGTATAAGAAACAGGGTGGGACAGCCCCAGCATTTT	CASSIRNRVGQPQHF
-	TRBV2	TRBJ2-7	-	TGTGCCAGCAATAATGGAGGTAGAGAGCAGTACTTC	CASNNGGREQYF
once	TRBV7-8	TRBJ1-2	-	TGTGCCAGCAGCTTAGCGCCGGGGTACGGCTACACCTTC	CASSLAPGYGYTF
-	TRBV28	TRBJ1-5	TRBD1	TGTGCCAGCAGGCCAGGGACAGGCGATTATCAGCCCCAGCATTTT	CASRPGTGDYQPQHF
once	TRBV18	TRBJ1-5	TRBD1	TGTGCCAGCTCACCTGGGACAGGGGCCACCAATCAGCCCCAGCATTTT	CASSPGTGATNQPQHF
-	TRBV7-2	TRBJ1-1	TRBD1	TGTGCCAGCAGCTCGGACAGGGTGGCTTTCTTT	CASSSDRVAFF
-	TRBV6-5	TRBJ1-4	-	TGTGCCAGCAGTTCAGGGTTTGGTGTCCCAAATGAAAAACTGTTTTTT	CASSSGFGVPNEKLFF
-	TRBV30	TRBJ2-1	-	TGTGCCTGGAACGGCGGCCCCTACAATGAGCAGTTCTTC	CAWNGGPYNEQFF
-	TRBV29-1	TRBJ2-7	-	TGCAGCGTTGAAGGCCCCACCTCCTACGAGCAGTACTTC	CSVEGPTSYEQYF
-	TRBV11-1	TRBJ2-7	TRBD1	TGTGCCAGCAGGGACAGGGTTTCCTACGAGCAGTACTTC	CASRDRVSYEQYF
-	TRBV11-3	TRBJ1-1	-	TGTGCCAGCAGCTTAAATGCGGGGGATGAAGCTTTCTTT	CASSLNAGDEAFF
-	TRBV11-2	TRBJ1-1	-	TGTGCCAGCAGCGCCGGACAGCTGAACACTGAAGCTTTCTTT	CASSAGQLNTEAFF
-	TRBV27	TRBJ1-2	-	TGTGCCAGCAGTTTATCGACAGCCTATGGCTACACCTTC	CASSLSTAYGYTF
-	TRBV28	TRBJ2-1	TRBD2	TGTGCCAGCAGAAGGAGCGGGGCGGGGAATGAGCAGTTCTTC	CASRRSGAGNEQFF
-	TRBV6-5	TRBJ2-7	TRBD1	TGTGCCAGCAGTTACTCGGGCAGGGGGCCCTACGAGCAGTACTTC	CASSYSGRGPYEQYF
once	TRBV18	TRBJ2-5	TRBD2	TGTGCCAGCTCATCGTCGCCGGTACTAGCGGGGGGCAACGCAGAGACCCAGTACTTC	CASSSSPVLAGGNAETQYF
-	TRBV18	TRBJ2-1	-	TGTGCCAGCTCACCACCGGGGGCTAGCGGTTACAATGAGCAGTTCTTC	CASSPPGASGYNEQFF
-	TRBV5-4	TRBJ2-7	-	TGTGCCAGCAGCGGCGGCGGGATCGCGGGGCAGTACTTC	CASSGGGIAGQYF